This entry concerns a single T cell receptor (beta chain). Its antigen is undetermined. Libraries were prepared by immunoSEQ multiplex PCR; TCRdb keeps only in-frame clonotypes and omits some of them. In the table there are over 7,000 clones, approximately 90% of which are singletons. The data are from a study of regulatory and conventional T cells in RAG deficiency. Blood CD4+ CD25-high CD127-low regulatory T cells supplied the genomic DNA template. Findings and caveats of the study: Other subsets showed around 10-fold reductions, but Treg unique TCR beta sequences fell roughly 90-fold in these patients. Control T-cell subsets had markedly higher Shannon entropy and lower Simpson indices than RAG-deficient patients.

The germline V gene has CDR1 SGHRS and CDR2 YFSETQ. The length of the CDR3 is 15 residues. The V end was cut by 0 bases, the J end by 6 bases, with 15 bases between. These data were also filed under a second study, of regulatory T cells. As reported in that work: Amplification used 52 TRBV primers and 13 TRBJ primers. Regulatory T cells showed the strongest V-J pair restriction and V/J gene skewing among patient repertoires.

What was sequenced was CD127- CD25+ CD4+ Tregs sorted from blood. This chain connects TRBV5-1 to TRBJ1-1, with D possibly being TRBD1 (5 bases). The TCR originated in a human donor in good health. The CDR3 protein is CASSLGPGGDAEAFF. DNA for the CDR3: TGCGCCAGCAGCTTGGGACCCGGGGGAGACGCTGAAGCTTTCTTT.